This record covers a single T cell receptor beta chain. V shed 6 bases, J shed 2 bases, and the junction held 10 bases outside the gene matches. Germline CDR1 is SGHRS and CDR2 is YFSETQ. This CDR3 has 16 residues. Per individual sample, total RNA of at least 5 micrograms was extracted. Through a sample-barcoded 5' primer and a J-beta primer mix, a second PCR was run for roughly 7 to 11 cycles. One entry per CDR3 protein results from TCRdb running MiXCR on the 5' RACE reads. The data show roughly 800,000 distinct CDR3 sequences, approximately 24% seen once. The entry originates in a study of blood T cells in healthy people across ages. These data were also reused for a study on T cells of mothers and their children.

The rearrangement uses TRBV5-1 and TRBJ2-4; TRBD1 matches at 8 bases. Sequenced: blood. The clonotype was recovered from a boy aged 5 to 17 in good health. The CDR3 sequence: CASNSLPGGTKNIQYF. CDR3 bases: TGCGCCAGCAACTCCCTTCCAGGGGGCACCAAAAACATTCAGTACTTC.